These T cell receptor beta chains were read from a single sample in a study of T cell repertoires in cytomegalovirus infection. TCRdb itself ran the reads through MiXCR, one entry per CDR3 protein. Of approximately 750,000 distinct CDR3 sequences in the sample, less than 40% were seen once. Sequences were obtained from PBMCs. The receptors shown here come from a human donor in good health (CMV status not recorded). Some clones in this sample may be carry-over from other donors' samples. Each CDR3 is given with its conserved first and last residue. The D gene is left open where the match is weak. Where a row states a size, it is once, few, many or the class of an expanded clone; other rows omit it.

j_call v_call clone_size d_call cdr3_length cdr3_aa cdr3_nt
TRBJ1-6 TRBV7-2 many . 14 CASSPHPGNSPLHF TGTGCCAGCAGTCCCCATCCGGGTAATTCACCCCTCCACTTT
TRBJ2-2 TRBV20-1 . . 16 CSARDRGILDTGELFF TGCAGTGCTAGAGATCGAGGGATTTTGGACACCGGGGAGCTGTTTTTT
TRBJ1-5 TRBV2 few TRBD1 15 CASREQGASNQPQHF TGTGCCAGCAGGGAACAGGGGGCAAGCAATCAGCCCCAGCATTTT
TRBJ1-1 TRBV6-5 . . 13 CASSRLKGTEAFF TGTGCCAGCAGCCGTCTAAAGGGCACTGAAGCTTTCTTT
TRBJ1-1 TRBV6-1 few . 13 CASSWARYTEAFF TGTGCCAGCAGCTGGGCCCGCTACACTGAAGCTTTCTTT
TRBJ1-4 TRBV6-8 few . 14 CASSYAQGWEKLFF TGTGCCAGCAGTTACGCTCAAGGCTGGGAAAAACTGTTTTTT
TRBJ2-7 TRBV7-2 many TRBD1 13 CASSQQGSDEQYF TGTGCCAGCAGCCAACAGGGGAGCGACGAGCAGTACTTC
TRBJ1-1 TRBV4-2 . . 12 CASSPFGTEAFF TGTGCCAGCAGCCCTTTCGGCACTGAAGCTTTCTTT
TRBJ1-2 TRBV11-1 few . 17 CASSPTRLTGKADGYTF TGTGCCAGCAGCCCGACGAGACTTACAGGGAAGGCGGACGGCTACACCTTC
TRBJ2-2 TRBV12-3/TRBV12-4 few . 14 CASSLALGAGELFF TGTGCCAGCAGTTTAGCGCTAGGAGCCGGGGAGCTGTTTTTT
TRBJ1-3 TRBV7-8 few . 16 CASSHRRIGSGNTIYF TGTGCCAGCAGCCACCGGAGGATAGGCTCTGGAAACACCATATATTTT
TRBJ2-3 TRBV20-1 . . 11 CSAFGTDTQYF TGCAGTGCGTTTGGGACAGATACGCAGTATTTT